The present TCR beta chain was sequenced within a study of cytomegalovirus exposure and HLA in healthy donors. On the study more broadly: Early release data held 80 million to 100 million unique TCRs from HLA-typed donors. Broader study findings: The authors listed over 150 TCR beta chains as cytomegalovirus-associated. Researchers had no immune exposure information except CMV serostatus available.

V lost 4 bases and J 6 bases, leaving 11 bases between the germline ends. This CDR3 is 14 amino acids long. Germline V gene data show CDR1 as SGHRS and CDR2 as YFSETQ. The primer mix had 60 Vbeta and 13 Jbeta primers. As originally analysed: Later reanalysis found roughly 80 million unique TCR beta chains, around 9.9 million of them shared. Only in-frame clones appear in the TCRdb table, and some are missing; sequencing was by immunoSEQ multiplex PCR. Clone size and V and J calls were adopted from that table, with D and trimming inferred from the DNA. The table includes around 150,000 clones, around three quarters detected once. In the case of this clone: Its antigen is still unknown.

Sequenced sample: PBMCs. The receptor comes from a man aged 40-49 years in good health and CMV-seropositive. This sequence joins TRBV5-1 and TRBJ1-6, with TRBD1 as a possible D gene (5 bases). CDR3 loop: CASSPGYSNSPLHF. The CDR3 DNA is TGCGCCAGCAGCCCAGGGTACAGTAATTCACCCCTCCACTTT.